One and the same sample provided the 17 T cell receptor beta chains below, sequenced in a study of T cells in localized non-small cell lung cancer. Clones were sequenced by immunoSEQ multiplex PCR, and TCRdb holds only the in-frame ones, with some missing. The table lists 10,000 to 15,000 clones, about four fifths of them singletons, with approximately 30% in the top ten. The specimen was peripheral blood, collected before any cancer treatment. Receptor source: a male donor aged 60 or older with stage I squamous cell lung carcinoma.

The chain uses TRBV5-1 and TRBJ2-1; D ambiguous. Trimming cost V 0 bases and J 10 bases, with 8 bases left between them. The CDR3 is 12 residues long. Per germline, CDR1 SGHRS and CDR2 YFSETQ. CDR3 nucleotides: TGCGCCAGCAGCTTGGGATGGACCGAGCAGTTCTTC. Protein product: CASSLGWTEQFF. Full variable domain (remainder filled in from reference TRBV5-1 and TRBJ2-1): KAGVTQTPRYLIKTRGQQVTLSCSPISGHRSVSWYQQTPGQGLQFLFEYFSETQRNKGNFPGRFSGRQFSNSRSEMNVSTLELGDSALYLCASSLGWTEQFFGPGTRLTVL.

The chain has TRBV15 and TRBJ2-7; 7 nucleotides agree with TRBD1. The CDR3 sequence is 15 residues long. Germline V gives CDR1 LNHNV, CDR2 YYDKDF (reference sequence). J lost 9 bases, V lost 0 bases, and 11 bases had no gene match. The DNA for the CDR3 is TGTGCCACCAGCAGAGATCCCGGACAGGACTCCGGGCAGTACTTC. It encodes CATSRDPGQDSGQYF.

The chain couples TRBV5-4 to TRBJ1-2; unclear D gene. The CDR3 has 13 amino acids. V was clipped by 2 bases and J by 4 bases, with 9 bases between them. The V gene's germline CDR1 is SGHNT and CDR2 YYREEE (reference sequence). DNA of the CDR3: TGTGCCAGCAGCTTTAGTCGAACCTATGGCTACACCTTC. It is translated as CASSFSRTYGYTF.

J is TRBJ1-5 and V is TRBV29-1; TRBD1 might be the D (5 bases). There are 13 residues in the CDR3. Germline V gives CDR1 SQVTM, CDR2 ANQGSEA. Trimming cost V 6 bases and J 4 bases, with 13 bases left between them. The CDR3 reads CSVGTAQNQPQHF. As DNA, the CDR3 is TGCAGCGTGGGGACGGCTCAGAATCAGCCCCAGCATTTT.

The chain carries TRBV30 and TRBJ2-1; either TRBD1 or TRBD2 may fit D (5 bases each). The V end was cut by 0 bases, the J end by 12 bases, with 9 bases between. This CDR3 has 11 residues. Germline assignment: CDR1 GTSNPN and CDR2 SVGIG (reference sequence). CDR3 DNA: TGTGCCTGGAGTGTTGGGGACCGGCAGTTCTTC. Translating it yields CAWSVGDRQFF. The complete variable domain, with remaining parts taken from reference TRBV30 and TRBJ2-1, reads SQTIHQWPATLVQPVGSPLSLECTVEGTSNPNLYWYRQAAGRGLQLLFYSVGIGQISSEVPQNLSASRPQDRQFILSSKKLLLSDSGFYLCAWSVGDRQFFGPGTRLTVL.

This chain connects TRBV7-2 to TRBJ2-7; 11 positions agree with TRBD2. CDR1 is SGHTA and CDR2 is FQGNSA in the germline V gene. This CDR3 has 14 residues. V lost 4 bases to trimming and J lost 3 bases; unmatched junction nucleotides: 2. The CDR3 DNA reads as TGTGCCAGCAGCTACGGACTAGCGGGCTACGAGCAGTACTTC. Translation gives CASSYGLAGYEQYF.

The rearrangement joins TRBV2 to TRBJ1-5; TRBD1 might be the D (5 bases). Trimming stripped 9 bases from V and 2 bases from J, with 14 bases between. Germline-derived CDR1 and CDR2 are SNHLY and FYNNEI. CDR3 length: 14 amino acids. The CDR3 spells CARGPKNGNQPQHF. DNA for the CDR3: TGTGCCAGGGGACCAAAGAACGGCAATCAGCCCCAGCATTTT. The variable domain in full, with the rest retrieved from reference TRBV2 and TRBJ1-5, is EPEVTQTPSHQVTQMGQEVILRCVPISNHLYFYWYRQILGQKVEFLVSFYNNEISEKSEIFDDQFSVERPDGSNFTLKIRSTKLEDSAMYFCARGPKNGNQPQHFGDGTRLSIL.

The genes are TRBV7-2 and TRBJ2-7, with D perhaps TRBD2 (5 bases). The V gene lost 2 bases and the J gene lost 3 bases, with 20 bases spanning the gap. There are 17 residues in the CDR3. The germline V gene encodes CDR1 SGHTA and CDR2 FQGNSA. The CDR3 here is CASSLPGKTLADYEQYF. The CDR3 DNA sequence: TGTGCCAGCAGCTTACCGGGGAAGACTCTCGCTGACTACGAGCAGTACTTC.

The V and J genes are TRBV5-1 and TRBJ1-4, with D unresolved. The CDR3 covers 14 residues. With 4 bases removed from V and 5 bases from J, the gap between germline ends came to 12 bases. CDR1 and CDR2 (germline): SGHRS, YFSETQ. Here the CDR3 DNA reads TGCGCCAGCAGCGTGGGAGGGCGAAATGAAAAACTGTTTTTT. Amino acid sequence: CASSVGGRNEKLFF.

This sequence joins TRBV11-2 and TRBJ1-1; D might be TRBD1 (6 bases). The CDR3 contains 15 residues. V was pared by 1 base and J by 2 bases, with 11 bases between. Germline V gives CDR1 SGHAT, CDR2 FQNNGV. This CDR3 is CASSLGGAVNTEAFF. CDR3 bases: TGTGCCAGCAGCTTAGGGGGGGCAGTAAACACTGAAGCTTTCTTT.

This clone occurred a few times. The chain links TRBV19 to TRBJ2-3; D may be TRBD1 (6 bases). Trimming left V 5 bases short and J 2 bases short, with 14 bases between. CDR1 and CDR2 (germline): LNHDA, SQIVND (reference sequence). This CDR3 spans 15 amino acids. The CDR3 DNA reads TGTGCCAGTAGTTGGGGGCAGAGCCCCACAGATACGCAGTATTTT. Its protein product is CASSWGQSPTDTQYF.

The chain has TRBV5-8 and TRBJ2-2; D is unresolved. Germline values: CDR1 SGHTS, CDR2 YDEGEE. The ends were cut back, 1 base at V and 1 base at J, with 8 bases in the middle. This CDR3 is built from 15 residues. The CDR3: CASSLIGGNTGELFF. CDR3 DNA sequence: TGTGCCAGCAGCTTGATCGGCGGGAACACCGGGGAGCTGTTTTTT.

The CDR3 region is CASTAKETQYF. CDR3 bases: TGTGCCAGCACCGCTAAGGAGACCCAGTACTTC. The chain is built from TRBV6-1 and TRBJ2-5, with no clear D. This CDR3 has 11 residues. Per germline, CDR1 MNHNS and CDR2 SASEGT. Trimming removed 7 bases from V and 5 bases from J, with 8 bases in between.

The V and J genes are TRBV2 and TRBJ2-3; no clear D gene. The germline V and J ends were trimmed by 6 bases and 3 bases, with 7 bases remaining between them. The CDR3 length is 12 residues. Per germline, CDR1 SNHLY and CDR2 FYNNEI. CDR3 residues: CASRPNTDTQYF. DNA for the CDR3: TGTGCCAGCAGACCAAATACAGATACGCAGTATTTT.

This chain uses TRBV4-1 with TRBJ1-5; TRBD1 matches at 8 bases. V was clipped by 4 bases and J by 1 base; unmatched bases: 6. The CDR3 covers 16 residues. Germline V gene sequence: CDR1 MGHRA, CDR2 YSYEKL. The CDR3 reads CASSRIPGGSNQPQHF. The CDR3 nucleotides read TGCGCCAGCAGCCGGATACCAGGGGGCAGCAATCAGCCCCAGCATTTT.

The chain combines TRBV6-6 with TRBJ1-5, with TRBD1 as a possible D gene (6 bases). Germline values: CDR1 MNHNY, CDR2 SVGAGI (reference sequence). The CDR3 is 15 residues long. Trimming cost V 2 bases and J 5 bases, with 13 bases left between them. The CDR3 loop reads CASSYGGGQDQPQHF. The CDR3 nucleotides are TGTGCCAGCAGTTACGGGGGGGGCCAGGATCAGCCCCAGCATTTT.

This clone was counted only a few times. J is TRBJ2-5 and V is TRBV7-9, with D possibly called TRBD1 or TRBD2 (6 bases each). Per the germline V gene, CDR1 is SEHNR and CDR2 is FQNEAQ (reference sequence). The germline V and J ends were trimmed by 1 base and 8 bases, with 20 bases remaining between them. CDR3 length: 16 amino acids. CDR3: CASSLVVGGPQGTQYF. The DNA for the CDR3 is TGTGCCAGCAGCTTAGTAGTGGGGGGCCCCCAAGGTACCCAGTACTTC. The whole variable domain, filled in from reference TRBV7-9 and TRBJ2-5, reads DTGVSQNPRHKITKRGQNVTFRCDPISEHNRLYWYRQTLGQGPEFLTYFQNEAQLEKSRLLSDRFSAERPKGSFSTLEIQRTEQGDSAMYLCASSLVVGGPQGTQYFGPGTRLLVL.